This T cell receptor (beta chain) appears in the sequencing data of a study of cytomegalovirus exposure and HLA in healthy donors. Study-wide points: The study recorded some 160 TCR beta chains that were cytomegalovirus-associated. A few of the chains that were CMV-associated were confirmed in vitro to be specific for CMV antigens.

Of note for this clone: Its matching antigen is unknown.

While unrecorded immune exposures were likely, the donors were nominally healthy when sampled. CDR3 length: 17 residues. Trimming took 8 bases from V and 4 from J, leaving 24 bases between them. Germline assignment: CDR1 MDHEN and CDR2 SYDVKM. PCR used 60 Vbeta primers and 13 Jbeta primers. Some clones are missing from TCRdb's copy, which holds only in-frame ones; the method was immunoSEQ multiplex PCR. Among more than 90,000 clones listed, approximately 76% were seen once. Sequencing input: PBMCs. The sequence was collected from a man in his forties in good health and CMV-seronegative. The chain has TRBV28 and TRBJ2-1; tentative D call: TRBD2 (6 bases). The CDR3 region is CASQRAGLGRSYNEQFF. In nucleotides, the CDR3 is TGTGCCAGCCAACGTGCGGGGTTGGGGAGGTCGTACAATGAGCAGTTCTTC.